This entry features one T cell receptor (beta chain) sequence. The germline gives CDR1 LGHDT, CDR2 YNNKEL (reference sequence). This CDR3 has 17 amino acids. The V gene end was trimmed by 0 bases and the J gene end by 2 bases; junction bases not matched to a gene: 4. This entry comes from a study of blood T cell repertoires in COVID-19. Study overall: Sites in the United States, Italy and Spain provided acute and convalescent COVID-19 samples.

The method was immunoSEQ multiplex PCR; TCRdb's version includes in-frame clones alone and lacks a portion of them. Among tens of thousands of clones listed, more than 65% were seen once. This sequence was found in a human donor in a cohort sampled during active COVID-19. The chain joins TRBV3-1 (or the pseudogene TRBV3-2) to TRBJ2-3; 11 bases map to TRBD2. Sequencing was performed on peripheral blood. CDR3 coding DNA: TGTGCCAGCAGCCAAGATGCTAGCGGGGGGCACACAGATACGCAGTATTTT. Encoded protein: CASSQDASGGHTDTQYF.